This TCR beta chain was sequenced during a study of CD8 T cells in ankylosing spondylitis. Points from the study as a whole: Researchers reportedly found disease-linked clones significantly enriched in matched ankylosing spondylitis synovial fluid.

TCRdb re-called the 5' RACE reads with MiXCR, one entry per CDR3 protein. The data hold 200,000 or so distinct CDR3 sequences, with 13% observed a single time. This clonotype showed up just a few times. What it binds is unknown. CDR3 length: 15 amino acids. V dropped 6 bases and J dropped 7 bases, with 17 bases sitting between them. Germline loops: CDR1 SGHRS, CDR2 YFSETQ. This clonotype was sampled from a female donor with ankylosing spondylitis or in good health (not recorded which). V usage is TRBV5-1 and J usage is TRBJ1-6; the D is unclear. The specimen sequenced was blood, either unsorted or a sorted T cell fraction (not recorded which). CDR3 residues: CASTPEQLPNSPLHF. The CDR3, as DNA: TGCGCCAGCACGCCTGAACAGCTCCCAAATTCACCCCTCCACTTT.